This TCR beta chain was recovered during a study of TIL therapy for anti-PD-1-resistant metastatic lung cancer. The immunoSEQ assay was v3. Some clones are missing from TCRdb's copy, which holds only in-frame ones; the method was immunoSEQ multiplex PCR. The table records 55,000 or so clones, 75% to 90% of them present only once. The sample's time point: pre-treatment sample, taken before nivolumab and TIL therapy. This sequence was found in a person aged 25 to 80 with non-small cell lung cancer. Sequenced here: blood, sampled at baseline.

CDR3 nucleotides: TGCAGCGTTGAAGCCAACCTAGCGGGAGGCCTTTACAATGAGCAGTTCTTC. Protein sequence: CSVEANLAGGLYNEQFF. This chain connects TRBV29-1 to TRBJ2-1; 11 bases match TRBD2. This CDR3 contains 17 residues. Germline V gives CDR1 SQVTM, CDR2 ANQGSEA. The trim removed 1 base at V and 4 bases at J, leaving 9 bases unmatched.